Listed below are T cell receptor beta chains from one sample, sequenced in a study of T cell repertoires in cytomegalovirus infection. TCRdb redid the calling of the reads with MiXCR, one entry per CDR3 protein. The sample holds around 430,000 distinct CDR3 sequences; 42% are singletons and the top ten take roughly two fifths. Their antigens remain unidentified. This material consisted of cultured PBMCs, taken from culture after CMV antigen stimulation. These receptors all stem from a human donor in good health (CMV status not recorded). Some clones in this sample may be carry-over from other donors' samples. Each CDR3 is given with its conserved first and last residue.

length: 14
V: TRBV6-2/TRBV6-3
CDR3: CASSPRLLSDTQYF

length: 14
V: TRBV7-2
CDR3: CASSFPTETYEQYF

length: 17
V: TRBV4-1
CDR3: CASSLAHLQGTNEKLFF

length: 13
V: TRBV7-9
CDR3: CASSGASSYEQYF

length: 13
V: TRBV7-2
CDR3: CASSTYRSYEQYF

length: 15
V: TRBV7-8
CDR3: CASSTGGAGQETQYF

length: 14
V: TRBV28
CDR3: CASSLPRELSGYTF

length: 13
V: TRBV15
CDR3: CATSTKRASEAFF

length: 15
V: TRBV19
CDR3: CASKYGSGGYNEQFF

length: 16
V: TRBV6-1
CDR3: CASSEFFTSGGNEQFF

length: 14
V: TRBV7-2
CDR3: CASSFGLYQETQYF

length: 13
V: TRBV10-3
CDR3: CAISEGPAGAPYF

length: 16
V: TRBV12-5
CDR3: CASGTGKPGGQETQYF

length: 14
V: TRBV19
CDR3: CASSIRGSGNTIYF

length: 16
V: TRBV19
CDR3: CASSISGQGGQDTQYF

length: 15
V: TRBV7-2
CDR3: CASSLSPGLSYEQYF

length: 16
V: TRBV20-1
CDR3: CSAIAGSSVSYNEQFF

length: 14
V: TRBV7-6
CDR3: CASSLVRGHAEAFF

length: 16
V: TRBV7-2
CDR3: CASSSRTSGRPYEQFF

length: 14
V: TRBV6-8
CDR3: CASSSGSSLYEQYF

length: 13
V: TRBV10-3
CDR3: CATKYSAQETQYF

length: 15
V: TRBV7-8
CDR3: CASSPSRWRSGELFF

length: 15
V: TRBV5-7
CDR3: CASSLDSGTDPEAFF

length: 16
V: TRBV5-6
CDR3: CASSLGVGAYTGELFF

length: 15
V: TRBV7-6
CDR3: CASSQRGGPKETQYF

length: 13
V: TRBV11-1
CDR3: CASSKGRNTEAFF

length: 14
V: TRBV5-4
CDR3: CASRRTGGPYEQYF

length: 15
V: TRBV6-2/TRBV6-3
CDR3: CASSYSINSKAEQYF

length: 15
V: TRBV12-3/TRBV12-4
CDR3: CASSMGQGGNQPQHF

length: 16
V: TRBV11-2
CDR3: CASSLRSRDYSPTQYF

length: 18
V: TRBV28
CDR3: CASSLPLAGGSPQETQYF

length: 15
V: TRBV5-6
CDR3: CASSVVDRANTEAFF

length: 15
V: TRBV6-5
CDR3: CASSSGQGGNSPLHF

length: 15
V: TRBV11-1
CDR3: CASSSYRGGTGELFF

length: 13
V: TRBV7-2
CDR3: CASSSPGRGEQFF

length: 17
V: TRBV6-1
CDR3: CASSEGGLAANTDTQYF

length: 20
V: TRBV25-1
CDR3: CASSGRTGNRETPRTGELFF

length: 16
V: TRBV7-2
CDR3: CASSSRILATNEKLFF

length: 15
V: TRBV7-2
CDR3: CASSSGGGGAFEQYF

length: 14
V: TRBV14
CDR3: CASSPQGRFLEQYF

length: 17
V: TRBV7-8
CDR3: CASSPGIAGGTAKGQFF

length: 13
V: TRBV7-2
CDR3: CASNLGGNQPQHF

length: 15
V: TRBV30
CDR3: CAWTRAKLSGNTIYF

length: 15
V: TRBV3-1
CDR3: CASSHPPVGRNEQFF

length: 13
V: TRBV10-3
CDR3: CAFRDGNNYGYTF

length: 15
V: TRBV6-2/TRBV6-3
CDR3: CASNLQGDFLYEQYF

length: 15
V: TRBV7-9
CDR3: CASSPVKSTGYEQYF

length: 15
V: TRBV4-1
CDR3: CASSRTGGGVDTQYF

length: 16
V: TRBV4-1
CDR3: CASSQEGPTGGYGYTF

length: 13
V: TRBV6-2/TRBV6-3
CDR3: CASSFVVTGELFF

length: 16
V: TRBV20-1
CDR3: CSARDLGGGARYEQYF

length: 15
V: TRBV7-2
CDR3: CASQWGAGSTYEQYF

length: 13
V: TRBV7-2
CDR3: CASSFSGYTEAFF

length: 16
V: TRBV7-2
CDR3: CASSNQNSAGGETQYF

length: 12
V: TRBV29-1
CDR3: CSVGGSNQPQHF

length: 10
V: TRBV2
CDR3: CAIHNNEQFF

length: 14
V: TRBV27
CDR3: CASSLVQATDTQYF